This T cell receptor (beta chain) was recovered during a study of post-analysis software for immune sequencing data (dated by TCRdb to between 2014 and 2017). In terms of the full investigation: Relapsing-remitting, secondary progressive and progressive-relapsing multiple sclerosis were recorded as disease courses, and subtype annotation was lacking for some patients. The multiple sclerosis patient repertoires were compared with 11 previously published healthy control repertoires from donors aged about 6 to 26 years. A subset of samples was prepared in parallel using single-end sample barcoding, then pooled and co-amplified after Illumina adapter ligation.

The investigation overall reported the following: The multiple sclerosis patient group was slightly younger than the control group. Patients showed significantly higher frequencies than controls for roughly five TRBV segments, among them TRBV5-6, TRBV5-1 and TRBV20-1. Strong co-clustering of samples prepared in the same batch was shown by direct clustering with F measure, prompting a batch-effect correction. Multiple sclerosis patients had significantly lower normalized Chao1 diversity than controls, a result that suggests substantial peripheral T-cell clonal expansion.

Libraries were constructed by PCR. TCRdb names Illumina HiSeq 2500 as the instrument used. To reduce PCR and sequencing biases, unique molecular identifiers were built into the TCR beta cDNA libraries. Every 1 to 10 million input T cells yielded approximately 500,000 cDNA molecules, meaning each molecule approximated one T cell. Patient libraries were prepared and sequenced with the same protocol used for the earlier healthy control dataset. Within a given batch, samples were prepared together, multiplexed and sequenced on the same HiSeq lane. From the authors' description of their analysis: Raw barcoded reads were processed with MIGEC, and single-read molecular identifier groups were discarded before consensus assembly and CDR3 extraction. Clonotype tables were post-analysed with VDJtools, and diversity was normalized by down-sampling all datasets to the smallest sample size. Repertoire overlap clustering matched CDR3 amino acid but not nucleotide sequences to correct batch-related cross-sample contamination. The public reads were reanalyzed by TCRdb: fastp trimming at Q25, MiXCR alignment, in-frame beta chains only. For every CDR3 protein sequence, its rows merge into one entry that carries the most common genes and DNA. The V and J calls were not made by the authors but by TCRdb's processing. The sample table lists about 560,000 distinct CDR3 sequences, roughly 40% of them with a count of one. In total, the top ten clones hold about 1.8% of the sample.

Here V drops 6 bases and J drops 6 bases, and the junction holds 11 bases not matched to any gene. Counted from cysteine to phenylalanine, this CDR3 has 14 amino acids. Only CDR3 DNA remains: 42 bases, in frame from the first base. This clonotype was detected only a few times. Its antigen remains unidentified. Per-nucleotide qualities are absent, and no much larger clonotype sits a single base away. To demonstrate the VDJtools post-analysis software, TCR beta repertoires were profiled from the peripheral blood of about 13 young patients with multiple sclerosis. The multiple sclerosis patients were children and adolescents between roughly 6 and 17 years of age.

Sequencing was carried out using blood. This receptor was obtained from a girl under 18 with multiple sclerosis. The chain is assembled from TRBV12-3 or TRBV12-4 and TRBJ2-7; TRBD2 agrees with 7 junctional bases. CDR3 sequence: CASSPGGRSREQYF. The DNA reads TGTGCCAGCAGCCCCGGCGGGAGATCCCGCGAGCAGTACTTC.